The rows below give T cell receptor beta chains drawn from one sample of a study of T cell repertoires in cytomegalovirus infection. MiXCR, applied by TCRdb to the reads, yields one record per CDR3 protein. The sample consists of about 600,000 distinct CDR3 sequences, roughly 26% of them appearing once. The sample comprised CD8+ T cells from PBMCs. The receptor source for this set is a human donor in good health (CMV status not recorded). Some clones in this sample may be carry-over from other donors' samples. The CDR3 runs from the conserved cysteine through the conserved F or W. The D gene is left open where the match is weak. Not every row has a clone size; where given, it reads once, few, many or a size class.

V: TRBV9; J: TRBJ1-2; size: few; D: TRBD1; CDR3: CASSVRGTGGLHYGYTF; DNA: TGTGCCAGCAGCGTACGGGGGACAGGGGGCCTCCACTATGGCTACACCTTC
V: TRBV7-9; J: TRBJ1-3; size: few; D: TRBD1; CDR3: CASSFPDRDRNTIYF; DNA: TGTGCCAGCAGCTTCCCCGACAGGGATAGAAACACCATATATTTT
V: TRBV27; J: TRBJ2-2; size: -; D: TRBD2; CDR3: CASRWGTSAINTGELFF; DNA: TGTGCCAGCAGATGGGGGACTAGCGCGATAAACACCGGGGAGCTGTTTTTT
V: TRBV7-9; J: TRBJ2-3; size: -; D: -; CDR3: CASSLMRRNTDTQYF; DNA: TGTGCCAGCAGCTTAATGCGCCGAAACACAGATACGCAGTATTTT
V: TRBV20-1; J: TRBJ1-5; size: few; D: -; CDR3: CSAREDLYSNQPQHF; DNA: TGCAGTGCTAGGGAGGATCTTTATAGCAATCAGCCCCAGCATTTT
V: TRBV30; J: TRBJ2-4; size: -; D: -; CDR3: CAWSVRREGTKNIQYF; DNA: TGTGCCTGGAGTGTACGGAGGGAAGGAACCAAAAACATTCAGTACTTC
V: TRBV2; J: TRBJ2-2; size: -; D: TRBD1; CDR3: CASSDLTGAGELFF; DNA: TGTGCCAGCAGTGACTTGACAGGGGCCGGGGAGCTGTTTTTT
V: TRBV7-2; J: TRBJ2-2; size: many; D: -; CDR3: CASSLGGVRELFF; DNA: TGTGCCAGCAGCTTAGGAGGGGTCCGGGAGCTGTTTTTT
V: TRBV5-6; J: TRBJ2-2; size: few; D: -; CDR3: CASSLGRLAEFNTGELFF; DNA: TGTGCCAGCAGCTTGGGCCGTCTGGCAGAGTTTAACACCGGGGAGCTGTTTTTT
V: TRBV20-1; J: TRBJ2-7; size: few; D: -; CDR3: CSAEGDSSYEQYF; DNA: TGCAGTGCGGAGGGGGACAGCTCCTACGAGCAGTACTTC
V: TRBV25-1; J: TRBJ2-5; size: -; D: -; CDR3: CASNVGWETQYF; DNA: TGTGCCAGCAATGTAGGGTGGGAGACCCAGTACTTC
V: TRBV7-9; J: TRBJ2-2; size: -; D: TRBD1; CDR3: CASSSRDRVNTGELFF; DNA: TGTGCCAGCAGCTCCAGGGACAGGGTGAACACCGGGGAGCTGTTTTTT
V: TRBV7-8; J: TRBJ2-1; size: many; D: -; CDR3: CASSYPGAPYNEQFF; DNA: TGTGCCAGCAGCTACCCCGGGGCTCCCTACAATGAGCAGTTCTTC
V: TRBV28; J: TRBJ1-5; size: few; D: -; CDR3: CASRLQGSRRNQPQHF; DNA: TGTGCCAGCAGATTACAGGGTAGCCGACGCAATCAGCCCCAGCATTTT
V: TRBV7-8; J: TRBJ2-1; size: many; D: -; CDR3: CASRQGPNYTF; DNA: TGTGCCAGCCGCCAGGGGCCTAACTATACCTTC
V: TRBV12-3/TRBV12-4; J: TRBJ2-7; size: many; D: TRBD1; CDR3: CASSFSDRVGEQYF; DNA: TGTGCCAGCAGTTTTTCGGACAGGGTGGGAGAGCAGTACTTC
V: TRBV6-2/TRBV6-3; J: TRBJ2-3; size: -; D: TRBD2; CDR3: CARGGGRFRTDTQYF; DNA: TGTGCCCGTGGGGGGGGTCGATTCCGCACAGATACGCAGTATTTT
V: TRBV9; J: TRBJ2-5; size: many; D: -; CDR3: CASSKRWQSKETQYF; DNA: TGTGCCAGCAGCAAGAGGTGGCAGTCCAAAGAGACCCAGTACTTC
V: TRBV13; J: TRBJ2-1; size: -; D: TRBD1; CDR3: CASSRDRGLAEQFF; DNA: TGTGCCAGCAGCCGCGACAGGGGGCTGGCTGAGCAGTTCTTC
V: TRBV10-3; J: TRBJ2-2; size: few; D: TRBD1; CDR3: CAITGNRGTGELFF; DNA: TGTGCCATCACCGGAAACAGGGGAACCGGGGAGCTGTTTTTT
V: TRBV6-6; J: TRBJ1-2; size: many; D: TRBD1; CDR3: CASRGQTGQTQNYGYTF; DNA: TGTGCCAGCAGAGGACAAACGGGACAGACTCAAAACTATGGCTACACCTTC
V: TRBV6-2/TRBV6-3; J: TRBJ1-2; size: -; D: -; CDR3: CASSSSREGWRYTF; DNA: TGTGCCAGCAGTTCTTCCCGGGAGGGTTGGCGCTACACCTTC
V: TRBV2; J: TRBJ2-1; size: -; D: -; CDR3: CASSEGSGGNNEQFF; DNA: TGTGCCAGCAGTGAAGGGTCAGGGGGGAACAATGAGCAGTTCTTC
V: TRBV7-2; J: TRBJ2-5; size: many; D: -; CDR3: CASSLFRRGQQETQYF; DNA: TGTGCCAGCAGCTTATTTCGGAGGGGGCAACAAGAGACCCAGTACTTC
V: TRBV2; J: TRBJ2-1; size: -; D: TRBD2; CDR3: CASQTSGPNEQFF; DNA: TGTGCCAGCCAGACTAGCGGACCCAATGAGCAGTTCTTC
V: TRBV13; J: TRBJ1-5; size: -; D: -; CDR3: CASSKGGQPQHF; DNA: TGTGCCAGCAGCAAGGGTGGACAGCCCCAGCATTTT
V: TRBV19; J: TRBJ1-1; size: -; D: -; CDR3: CASSMTPWGSLNTEAFF; DNA: TGTGCCAGTAGTATGACCCCTTGGGGCAGCTTGAACACTGAAGCTTTCTTT
V: TRBV12-3/TRBV12-4; J: TRBJ2-2; size: -; D: -; CDR3: CTILDAVRDDNTGELFF; DNA: TGTACCATCCTGGACGCCGTAAGGGACGACAACACCGGGGAGCTGTTTTTT
V: TRBV19; J: TRBJ2-5; size: -; D: TRBD2; CDR3: CASTGASGGAGETQYF; DNA: TGTGCCAGTACTGGTGCTAGCGGGGGGGCCGGGGAGACCCAGTACTTC
V: TRBV20-1; J: TRBJ1-4; size: few; D: TRBD1; CDR3: CSASTGPFLGEKLFF; DNA: TGCAGTGCTTCGACAGGGCCATTCCTCGGTGAAAAACTGTTTTTT
V: TRBV20-1; J: TRBJ1-6; size: -; D: TRBD1; CDR3: CSAPTRDRGTPLHF; DNA: TGCAGTGCCCCTACCCGGGACAGGGGAACACCCCTCCACTTT
V: TRBV19; J: TRBJ1-6; size: -; D: -; CDR3: CASKEQDGYNSPLHF; DNA: TGTGCCAGTAAGGAACAGGACGGTTATAATTCACCCCTCCACTTT
V: TRBV15; J: TRBJ2-3; size: many; D: TRBD1; CDR3: CATSNRDRGRPDTQYF; DNA: TGTGCCACCAGTAACCGGGACAGGGGTCGCCCAGATACGCAGTATTTT
V: TRBV6-2/TRBV6-3; J: TRBJ1-5; size: -; D: -; CDR3: CVSAYSPNQPQHF; DNA: TGTGTCAGCGCCTATTCCCCGAATCAGCCCCAGCATTTT
V: TRBV10-3; J: TRBJ2-4; size: few; D: TRBD1; CDR3: CAISASRDRNIQYF; DNA: TGTGCCATCAGTGCCTCCCGGGACAGAAACATTCAGTACTTC
V: TRBV12-3/TRBV12-4; J: TRBJ2-3; size: few; D: TRBD2; CDR3: CASSRTSGPTDTQYF; DNA: TGTGCCAGCAGCAGGACTAGCGGACCCACAGATACGCAGTATTTT
V: TRBV28; J: TRBJ2-5; size: once; D: TRBD2; CDR3: CASSLAGDFQETQYF; DNA: TGTGCCAGCAGTTTAGCGGGGGATTTCCAAGAGACCCAGTACTTC
V: TRBV6-2/TRBV6-3; J: TRBJ2-1; size: few; D: TRBD2; CDR3: CASREAGGHNEQFF; DNA: TGTGCCAGCAGAGAAGCGGGGGGGCACAATGAGCAGTTCTTC
V: TRBV9; J: TRBJ2-5; size: -; D: TRBD1; CDR3: CASSVQGGFRETQYF; DNA: TGTGCCAGCAGCGTACAAGGGGGCTTTCGGGAGACCCAGTACTTC
V: TRBV6-2/TRBV6-3; J: TRBJ2-6; size: few; D: -; CDR3: CASSYPWDTSSGANVLTF; DNA: TGTGCCAGCAGTTACCCCTGGGACACCAGCTCTGGGGCCAACGTCCTGACTTTC
V: TRBV20-1; J: TRBJ2-7; size: few; D: TRBD1; CDR3: CSAQQGARPSYEQYF; DNA: TGCAGCGCCCAGCAGGGGGCTCGCCCTTCCTACGAGCAGTACTTC
V: TRBV11-2; J: TRBJ2-1; size: many; D: TRBD2; CDR3: CASSPPGAGVNNEQFF; DNA: TGTGCCAGCAGCCCGCCAGGAGCGGGGGTGAACAATGAGCAGTTCTTC
V: TRBV7-8; J: TRBJ2-5; size: many; D: -; CDR3: CASSFLGFGETQYF; DNA: TGTGCCAGCAGCTTCTTAGGGTTTGGAGAGACCCAGTACTTC
V: TRBV12-3/TRBV12-4; J: TRBJ2-5; size: few; D: TRBD2; CDR3: CASSSGTTSETQYF; DNA: TGTGCCAGCAGTTCAGGGACTACGTCGGAGACCCAGTACTTC
V: TRBV25-1; J: TRBJ2-2; size: few; D: TRBD1; CDR3: CASSELDRGWNTGELFF; DNA: TGTGCCAGCAGTGAATTGGACAGGGGGTGGAACACCGGGGAGCTGTTTTTT
V: TRBV6-2/TRBV6-3; J: TRBJ2-4; size: many; D: -; CDR3: CASSYLAEGNIQYF; DNA: TGTGCCAGCAGTTACCTGGCGGAGGGGAACATTCAGTACTTC
V: TRBV6-5; J: TRBJ2-1; size: many; D: TRBD2; CDR3: CASSYTQLAGAYNEQFF; DNA: TGTGCCAGCAGTTACACCCAACTAGCGGGGGCATACAATGAGCAGTTCTTC
V: TRBV7-6; J: TRBJ1-4; size: few; D: TRBD1; CDR3: CASSQPLGQGFEKLFF; DNA: TGTGCCAGCAGCCAACCCTTGGGACAGGGATTCGAAAAACTGTTTTTT
V: TRBV23-1; J: TRBJ1-1; size: few; D: -; CDR3: CASSQSPGGTEAFF; DNA: TGCGCCAGCAGTCAATCGCCGGGAGGCACTGAAGCTTTCTTT
V: TRBV7-9; J: TRBJ2-1; size: few; D: TRBD2; CDR3: CASSLRGLSPLGSYNEQFF; DNA: TGTGCCAGCAGCTTAAGGGGACTATCCCCACTCGGCTCCTACAATGAGCAGTTCTTC